This note documents a single T cell receptor beta chain sequence. Germline V gives CDR1 SGDLS, CDR2 YYNGEE. The J segment lost 9 bases and the V segment lost 4 bases, leaving 17 bases of the junction unmatched. The CDR3 sequence is 17 residues long. This sample is drawn from a study of memory CD8 T cells in hepatitis C reinfection. Study information: A couple of donors resolved primary infection, then developed chronic reinfection. Samples late or after reinfection came 12 to 24 weeks post-detection.

Clones were read by immunoSEQ multiplex PCR, and TCRdb kept only the in-frame ones, dropping some. This table holds about 50,000 clones, approximately 92% found once. Time point: late/post reinfection, 12 to 24 weeks after detection. The sorted cells went straight to TCR sequencing with no prior in vitro expansion. At all three reinfection time points, viable CD3+ CD8+ CD45RO- cells from two donors served as controls. Material for sequencing was naive CD8+ T cells sorted from blood. This rearrangement joins TRBV9 to TRBJ2-1; the match to TRBD2 covers 9 bases. The sequence derives from a man younger than 35 with hepatitis C virus infection. The CDR3 here is CASSSKPGLAIGVEQFF. In DNA form, the CDR3 reads TGTGCCAGCAGCTCGAAGCCGGGACTAGCTATAGGTGTTGAGCAGTTCTTC.